Below, one TCR beta chain is given with its context. Caucasian adults living in Nashville, Tennessee, provided all samples. These data originate in a study of shared clonotypes between healthy human individuals. With 1 base removed from V and 0 bases from J, the gap between germline ends came to 6 bases. This CDR3 has 14 amino acids. CDR1 SNHLY and CDR2 FYNNEI come from the germline V gene. Libraries were prepared by immunoSEQ multiplex PCR; TCRdb keeps only in-frame clonotypes and omits some of them. The table has approximately 2.1 million clones, 85% to 95% seen once; the top ten hold 0.39%. The specimen was naive CD4+ T cells from PBMCs. Subset defined: CD45RA+ positively selected. The receptor comes from a man between 18 and 29 years old in good health. Some clones in this sample may be carry-over from other donors' samples. This sequence joins TRBV2 and TRBJ1-2; unclear D gene. The CDR3 here is CASSEGIPNYGYTF. As DNA, the CDR3 is TGTGCCAGCAGTGAAGGGATCCCTAACTATGGCTACACCTTC.